A selection of T cell receptor beta chains follows, all from one sample in a study of T cell responses to AZD1222 COVID-19 vaccine. Sequencing used immunoSEQ multiplex PCR; TCRdb keeps in-frame clones, though not all of them. The table includes more than 120,000 clones, around nine tenths detected once. The sequencing here drew on peripheral blood, taken 28 days after the second AZD1222 dose. These receptors originate from an adult who received the AZD1222 COVID-19 vaccine. Each CDR3 is given with its conserved first and last residue. Fields, in order: V gene, J gene, CDR3 protein.

TRBV5-1	TRBJ2-7	CASRQDGPYYYEQYF
TRBV19	TRBJ2-1	CASSMGGLAAGNEQFF
TRBV11-2	TRBJ2-7	CASSSLAGAVYEQYF
TRBV2	TRBJ1-2	CASSRISNYGYTF
TRBV29-1	TRBJ1-2	CSVRQNRAASGYTF
TRBV20-1	TRBJ1-1	CSASLVTEAFF
TRBV27	TRBJ2-4	CASSLLTPEGAKNIQYF
TRBV28	TRBJ1-2	CASSGQVKGYTF
TRBV12-3/TRBV12-4	TRBJ1-2	CASSLRNYGYTF
TRBV7-2	TRBJ2-1	CASSLAGQVMYEQFF
TRBV10-3	TRBJ1-6	CAISESGGRSPLHF
TRBV3-1/TRBV3-2	TRBJ2-1	CASSQLIGVNEQFF
TRBV18	TRBJ1-2	CASSFGQGTRANYGYTF
TRBV19	TRBJ1-5	CASSNSGGAREPQHF
TRBV19	TRBJ2-1	CAIGLADNEQFF
TRBV20-1	TRBJ1-2	CSAMEGAGYTF
TRBV19	TRBJ2-1	CASSQQAGGSINEQFF
TRBV6-2/TRBV6-3	TRBJ1-4	CASSPGTGHHEKLFF
TRBV14	TRBJ2-1	CASSQGSSDEQFF
TRBV3-1/TRBV3-2	TRBJ1-1	CASSQEAGRAFF
TRBV5-1	TRBJ1-4	CASSIDRESEKLFF
TRBV3-1/TRBV3-2	TRBJ1-1	CASSPLRDTEAFF
TRBV7-9	TRBJ1-2	CASSLVKDGYTF
TRBV5-1	TRBJ2-7	CASSLAGGFNSYEQYF
TRBV28	TRBJ1-4	CASTSGGEKLFF
TRBV11-2	TRBJ1-5	CASSSTGGPYQPQHF
TRBV2	TRBJ1-2	CASSAEHSSGYTF
TRBV6-5	TRBJ2-2	CASTLQGTTGELFF
TRBV7-8	TRBJ2-1	CASSQQGTAPGQFF
TRBV19	TRBJ2-1	CASSIALAANEQFF
TRBV5-6	TRBJ1-5	CASSLASWTANQPQHF
TRBV9	TRBJ1-1	CASSPYLQGRGNTEAFF
TRBV27	TRBJ2-3	CASKTILTDTQYF
TRBV19	TRBJ2-7	CASSTSGRYEQYF
TRBV2	TRBJ1-5	CASGQGNQPQHF
TRBV9	TRBJ2-3	CASKPAGEADTQYF
TRBV20-1	TRBJ1-3	CSASRSGNTIYF